This is a list of T cell receptor beta chains from one sample in a study of OX40 agonist ivuxolimab in advanced cancers. Some clones are missing from TCRdb's copy, which holds only in-frame ones; the method was immunoSEQ multiplex PCR. The sample comprises around 16,000 clones, more than 70% of which are singletons, and under 30% rests with the top ten. The sample in question was CD4+ or CD8+ T cells sorted from blood, obtained in a trial of the OX40 agonist ivuxolimab. These receptors were obtained from an adult with an advanced solid tumor such as melanoma, head and neck, liver or kidney cancer. Both conserved end residues are part of each CDR3. The order of the fields is CDR3 length, V gene, D gene, J gene, clone size, CDR3 DNA, CDR3 protein. D genes are given only for firm matches. The listing skips clone size in some rows; elsewhere it reads once, few, many or a size class.

>19|TRBV28|TRBD1|TRBJ2-7|few
TGTGCCAGCAGTTCTACCTCGGGACAGGGAATTGCGGCAATTTGGGAGCAGTACTTC
CASSSTSGQGIAAIWEQYF
>16|TRBV7-2|NA|TRBJ2-5|NA
TGTGCCAGCAGCTTAAGGGCGGGGGCAGCCCAAGAGACCCAGTACTTC
CASSLRAGAAQETQYF
>13|TRBV5-1|NA|TRBJ1-1|NA
TGCGCCAGCAGCTTGGAAGGGGGTACTGAAGCTTTCTTT
CASSLEGGTEAFF
>16|TRBV28|TRBD2|TRBJ2-2|few
TGTGCCAGCAGTTTATCGCGGGAGTTGAACACCGGGGAGCTGTTTTTT
CASSLSRELNTGELFF
>14|TRBV7-6|NA|TRBJ1-4|NA
TGTGCCAGCAGCTTAGGGGGCAGGGAGATCCCGACATCTTTT
CASSLGGREIPTSF
>18|TRBV11-3|TRBD2|TRBJ2-1|once
TGTGCCAGCAGCTACTTGGGCCCGGGACTAGCGGGTGACAATGAGCAGTTCTTC
CASSYLGPGLAGDNEQFF
>13|TRBV19|NA|TRBJ1-5|NA
TGTGCCAGTAGTATTGCGTCGAATCAGCCCCAGCATTTT
CASSIASNQPQHF
>16|TRBV7-9|TRBD1|TRBJ1-1|NA
TGTGCCAGCAGCCCCCCGGTGCCAGGGGGAAACACTGAAGCTTTCTTT
CASSPPVPGGNTEAFF
>15|TRBV7-6|TRBD2|TRBJ2-7|NA
TGTGCCAGCAGCTTAGCTAGCGGGAAATCCTACGAGCAGTACTTC
CASSLASGKSYEQYF
>15|TRBV6-4|NA|TRBJ2-1|once
TGTGCCAGCAGTCCAGCAGTGGGGTCTTTCAATGAGCAGTTCTTC
CASSPAVGSFNEQFF
>15|TRBV13|NA|TRBJ1-2|NA
TGTGCCAGCAGCGTAGCCGGACACCCGAACTATGGCTACACCTTC
CASSVAGHPNYGYTF
>14|TRBV7-9|NA|TRBJ2-1|medium-sized
TGTGCCAGCAGCTTAGACTGGGCAGGCAATGAGCAGTTCTTC
CASSLDWAGNEQFF